The present TCR beta chain was sequenced within a study of CD8 T cells in Susac syndrome. Roughly 0.5 to 1 ug RNA was reverse transcribed with random hexamers. A multiplex approach, immunoSEQ multiplex PCR, amplified TCR beta CDR3 across 54 Vbeta and 13 Jbeta. TCRdb passed the immunoSEQ multiplex PCR reads through MiXCR, listing each CDR3 protein once. The sample holds approximately 120,000 distinct CDR3 sequences, 96% seen once. The CDR3 totals 13 residues. Germline CDR1 reads SEHNR; CDR2 reads FQNEAQ (reference sequence). Trimming shortened V by 5 bases and J by 5 bases, and 13 bases separated the two germline ends.

The sequencing sample was made of CD4+ T cells from PBMCs. The clonotype comes from a human donor in good health. This chain connects TRBV7-9 to TRBJ2-7; TRBD1 is a possible D gene (6 bases). The CDR3 spells CASSRGTTNEQYF. The CDR3 region has the DNA TGTGCCAGCAGCAGGGGGACAACGAACGAGCAGTACTTC.